Listed below are T cell receptor beta chains from one sample, sequenced in a study of regulatory T cells in long-lasting Graves disease. One entry per CDR3 protein, called by TCRdb with MiXCR from the multiplex PCR reads. The sample has about 310,000 distinct CDR3 sequences, over 15% seen once. The sequencing used peripheral blood mononuclear cells (PBMCs), collected at new diagnosis, from a patient treated with antithyroid drugs. The receptors were sampled from a female donor with Graves disease. Both conserved end residues are part of each CDR3. The D gene is left open where the match is weak. The size of a clone is reported for some rows only, either as once, few or many, or as a class for expanded clones.

abundance	d_gene	v_gene	j_gene	CDR3nt	CDR3aa
.	.	TRBV2	TRBJ2-7	TGTGCCAGCAGTGTAAGTTGGTACGAGCAGTACTTC	CASSVSWYEQYF
.	TRBD1	TRBV7-9	TRBJ1-1	TGTTCCAGCAGCTCAACAGGGGGGGCTTTCTTT	CSSSSTGGAFF
many	.	TRBV11-2	TRBJ2-1	TGTGCCAGCAGCCATCAATCATATGAGCAGTTCTTC	CASSHQSYEQFF
many	.	TRBV2	TRBJ1-1	TGTGCCAGCAGTGAACAGGGTATTGCTGAAGCTTTCTTT	CASSEQGIAEAFF
many	.	TRBV7-9	TRBJ1-1	TGTGCCAGCAGCTTAGTTCCGGGGCGTGAAGCTTTCTTT	CASSLVPGREAFF
.	.	TRBV28	TRBJ2-5	TGTGCCAGCAGTTACGGGGTCCAAGAGACCCAGTACTTC	CASSYGVQETQYF
many	TRBD2	TRBV2	TRBJ2-1	TGTGCCAGCAGTGAAACTAGCGGGAGGAGGAATGAGCAGTTCTTC	CASSETSGRRNEQFF
.	.	TRBV20-1	TRBJ1-2	TGCAGTGCTAGAGGGACGTCGGGAGGCTACACCTTC	CSARGTSGGYTF
many	TRBD2	TRBV12-3/TRBV12-4	TRBJ2-5	TGTGCCAGCAGACCCGCGAATAGCGGGAGTCGAGAGACCCAGTACTTC	CASRPANSGSRETQYF
many	.	TRBV12-3/TRBV12-4	TRBJ1-1	TGTGCCAGCACGAGTCTCCTCTTGAACACTGAAGCTTTCTTT	CASTSLLLNTEAFF
.	.	TRBV6-1	TRBJ1-1	TGTGCCAGCACCAGGTCCGGGTACGCTGAAGCTTTCTTT	CASTRSGYAEAFF
.	TRBD2	TRBV2	TRBJ2-1	TGTGCCACCAGGACTAGCGGACTATACAATGAGCAGTTCTTC	CATRTSGLYNEQFF
many	.	TRBV5-5	TRBJ1-1	TGTGCCAGCAGCTTGTACAGTGGGAACACTGAAGCTTTCTTT	CASSLYSGNTEAFF
many	.	TRBV2	TRBJ2-1	TGTGCCAGCAGTGATGTGGAGAAACAGTTCTTC	CASSDVEKQFF
many	.	TRBV28	TRBJ1-5	TGTGCCAGCAGTTTGCGGGGTGGGACGCGGCAGCCCCAGCATTTT	CASSLRGGTRQPQHF
few	TRBD2	TRBV10-2	TRBJ2-3	TGCGCCAGCAGTGATCATGCGGGAGAGTCAGATACGCAGTATTTT	CASSDHAGESDTQYF
many	.	TRBV28	TRBJ2-5	TGTGCCAGCAGTTCCCAGGGATTAGAGACCCAGTACTTC	CASSSQGLETQYF
many	TRBD2	TRBV12-3/TRBV12-4	TRBJ2-3	TGTGCCAGCAGGCTAGCGGGCGAGTCCGATACGCAGTATTTT	CASRLAGESDTQYF
few	.	TRBV28	TRBJ2-2	TGTGCCAGCAGTTTTTCGTACAGTATCACGACCGGGGAGCTGTTTTTT	CASSFSYSITTGELFF
many	TRBD2	TRBV28	TRBJ2-7	TGTGCCAGCAAAATCGGACTAGCGGGAGAGGAGCAGTACTTC	CASKIGLAGEEQYF